This T cell receptor beta chain stems from a study of blood T cell repertoires in COVID-19. The wider study: Samples came from the United States, Italy and Spain, spanning acute and convalescent COVID-19.

Cohort assignment relied on participant-reported clinical history. V was clipped by 2 bases and J by 4 bases; unmatched bases: 6. The CDR3 has 15 amino acids. Germline V gene data show CDR1 as MNHNS and CDR2 as SASEGT. Data came from immunoSEQ multiplex PCR; TCRdb stores just in-frame clones and leaves some out. The table records hundreds of thousands of clones, 90% of them present only once. What was sequenced was PBMCs or T cells enriched from blood (not recorded which). The clonotype originates from a woman under 30 with acute COVID-19. The chain carries TRBV6-1 and TRBJ2-7; 9 nucleotides align to TRBD2. CDR3 in DNA: TGTGCCAGCAGTGAACGTGGGCTAGCGGGGTACGAGCAGTACTTC. It encodes CASSERGLAGYEQYF.